Listed below are T cell receptor beta chains from one sample, sequenced in a study of Ad26.COV2.S vaccination and SARS-CoV-2 variants. Profiled with immunoSEQ multiplex PCR; TCRdb holds only in-frame clones, not every one. The sample holds roughly 700,000 clones, roughly nine tenths seen once. The sample here was peripheral blood, taken in a trial of Ad26.COV2.S vaccine versus placebo. These TCRs come from a person aged 18 to 65 who received the Ad26.COV2.S COVID-19 vaccine or a placebo. Each CDR3 is given with its conserved first and last residue.

v_call cdr3_aa
TRBV5-4 CASSLEQNYGYTF
TRBV5-4 CASTLDRTVPEAFF
TRBV10-1 CASSERVGEKLFF
TRBV30 CAWSVLHTEAFF
TRBV5-1 CASSATGTGGHEQYF
TRBV7-9 CASSKFGGQQETQYF
TRBV12-3/TRBV12-4 CASSLGGRELFF
TRBV4-2 CASSQGLARETQYF
TRBV24-1 CATSGDRDTQYF
TRBV6-6 CASSYGRNNSPLHF
TRBV4-2 CASSQSSGGQETQYF
TRBV6-6 CASSYVGYNEQFF
TRBV5-4 CASSLAGGLSEAFF
TRBV10-3 CAISAGTGDTEAFF
TRBV7-9 CASSFSQGWGEQYF
TRBV4-3 CASSPRMDTEAFF
TRBV3-1/TRBV3-2 CASSSDDVDSTTGGYTF
TRBV15 CATSRDYTSNSPLHF
TRBV9 CASSVGGLATEQYF
TRBV7-6 CASSFSRTGEGNGELFF
TRBV4-3 CASSQGTSGVNEQFF
TRBV5-6 CASSLRNNLNTEAFF
TRBV7-2 CASSLRWAQETQYF
TRBV5-6 CASSLPGHEQYF
TRBV18 CASSPREGSEKLFF
TRBV4-3 CASSRAWTGEGQPQHF
TRBV7-2 CASSPDRWGEKLFF
TRBV7-9 CASSLSYSGNTIYF
TRBV19 CASSTTGYSTEAFF
TRBV7-6 CASSLSPSGANVLTF
TRBV6-5 CASSWTSGEQFF
TRBV18 CASRDRTRFEAFF
TRBV6-1 CASSEAYREGNTIYF
TRBV5-1 CASSLRPIAGAQETQYF
TRBV19 CASSILGGSNQPQHF
TRBV5-1 CASSQDRASGGYTF
TRBV20-1 CSASRQGTSDTQYF
TRBV7-3 CASSLSPLESPLHF
TRBV6-5 CASSTLAGGYTF
TRBV6-5 CASSYRDRAYEQYF
TRBV12-3/TRBV12-4 CASSSMGEKLFF
TRBV19 CASSPGTAGEKLFF
TRBV19 CASSPTSARGQFF
TRBV5-6 CASSPGQGLQETQYF
TRBV6-1 CASSERGNTYNEQFF
TRBV3-1/TRBV3-2 CASSPQAPGLAGYNEQFF
TRBV21-1 CASSTLTGSISNQPQHF
TRBV6-4 CASSAGTPYSPLHF
TRBV7-9 CASSFGGGYTF
TRBV19 CASSEQGVWSEQFF
TRBV19 CASSIGTGGYTF
TRBV15 CATSTSQDAYNEQFF
TRBV6-6 CASRWGQGGITGELFF
TRBV15 CATSRPFGQDIAKNIQYF
TRBV19 CASSIVGKGTDTQYF
TRBV7-9 CASISSGNTIYF
TRBV2 CARNRDGDSPLHF